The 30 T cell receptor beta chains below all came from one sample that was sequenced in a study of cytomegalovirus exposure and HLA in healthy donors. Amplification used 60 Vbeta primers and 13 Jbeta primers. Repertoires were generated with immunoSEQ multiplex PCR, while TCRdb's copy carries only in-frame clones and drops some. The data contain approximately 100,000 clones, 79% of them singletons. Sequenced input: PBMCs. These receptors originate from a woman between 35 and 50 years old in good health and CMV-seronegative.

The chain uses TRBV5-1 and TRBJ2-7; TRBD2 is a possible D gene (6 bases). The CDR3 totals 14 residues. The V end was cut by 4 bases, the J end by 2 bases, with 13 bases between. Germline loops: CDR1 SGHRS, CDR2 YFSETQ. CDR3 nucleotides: TGCGCCAGCAGCCTAGAGGGACTTCCCTACGAGCAGTACTTC. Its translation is CASSLEGLPYEQYF.

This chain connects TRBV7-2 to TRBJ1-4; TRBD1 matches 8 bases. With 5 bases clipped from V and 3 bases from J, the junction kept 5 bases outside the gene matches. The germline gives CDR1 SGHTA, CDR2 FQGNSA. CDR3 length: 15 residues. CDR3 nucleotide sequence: TGTGCCAGCAGCCTTGGACAGGGCGCTAATGAAAAACTGTTTTTT. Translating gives CASSLGQGANEKLFF.

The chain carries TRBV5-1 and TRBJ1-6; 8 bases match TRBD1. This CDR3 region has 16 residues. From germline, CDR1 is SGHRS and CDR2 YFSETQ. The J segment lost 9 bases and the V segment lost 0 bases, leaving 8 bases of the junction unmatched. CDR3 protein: CASSLAQGAFGSPLHF. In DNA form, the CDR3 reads TGCGCCAGCAGCTTGGCTCAGGGGGCCTTCGGTTCACCCCTCCACTTT. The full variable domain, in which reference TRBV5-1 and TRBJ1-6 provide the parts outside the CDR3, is KAGVTQTPRYLIKTRGQQVTLSCSPISGHRSVSWYQQTPGQGLQFLFEYFSETQRNKGNFPGRFSGRQFSNSRSEMNVSTLELGDSALYLCASSLAQGAFGSPLHFGNGTRLTVT.

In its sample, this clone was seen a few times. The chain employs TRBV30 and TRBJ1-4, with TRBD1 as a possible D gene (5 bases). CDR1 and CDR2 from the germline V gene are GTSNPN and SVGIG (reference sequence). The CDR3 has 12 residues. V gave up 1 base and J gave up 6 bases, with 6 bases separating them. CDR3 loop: CAWSGGDEKLFF. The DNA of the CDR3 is TGTGCCTGGAGTGGGGGGGATGAAAAACTGTTTTTT.

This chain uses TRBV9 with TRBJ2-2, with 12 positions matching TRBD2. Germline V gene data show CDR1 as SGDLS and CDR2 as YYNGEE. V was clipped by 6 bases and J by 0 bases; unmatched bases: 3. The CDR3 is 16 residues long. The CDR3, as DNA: TGTGCCAGCACGCTAGCGGGGGGGGCGAACACCGGGGAGCTGTTTTTT. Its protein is CASTLAGGANTGELFF. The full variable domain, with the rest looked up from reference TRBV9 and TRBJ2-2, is DSGVTQTPKHLITATGQRVTLRCSPRSGDLSVYWYQQSLDQGLQFLIQYYNGEERAKGNILERFSAQQFPDLHSELNLSSLELGDSALYFCASTLAGGANTGELFFGEGSRLTVL.

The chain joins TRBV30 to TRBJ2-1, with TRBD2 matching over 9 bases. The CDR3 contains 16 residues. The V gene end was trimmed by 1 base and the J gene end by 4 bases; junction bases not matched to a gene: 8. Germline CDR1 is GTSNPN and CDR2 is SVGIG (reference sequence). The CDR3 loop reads CAWSGRSGRQYNEQFF. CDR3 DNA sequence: TGTGCCTGGAGTGGGAGGAGCGGGAGGCAATACAATGAGCAGTTCTTC.

As DNA, the CDR3 is TGCAGCGTTGGCCGGGGGACAGGGGGTATAGGAAACACCATATATTTT. Protein: CSVGRGTGGIGNTIYF. V and J are TRBV29-1 and TRBJ1-3; the match to TRBD1 covers 11 bases. Germline values: CDR1 SQVTM, CDR2 ANQGSEA. J was trimmed by 4 bases and V by 4 bases; bases with no gene match: 9. The CDR3 is 16 residues long.

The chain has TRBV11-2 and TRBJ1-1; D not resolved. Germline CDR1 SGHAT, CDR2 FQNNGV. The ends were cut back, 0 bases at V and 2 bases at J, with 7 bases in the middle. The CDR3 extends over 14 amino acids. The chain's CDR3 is CASSLEVLNTEAFF. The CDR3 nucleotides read TGTGCCAGCAGCTTAGAAGTCCTAAACACTGAAGCTTTCTTT.

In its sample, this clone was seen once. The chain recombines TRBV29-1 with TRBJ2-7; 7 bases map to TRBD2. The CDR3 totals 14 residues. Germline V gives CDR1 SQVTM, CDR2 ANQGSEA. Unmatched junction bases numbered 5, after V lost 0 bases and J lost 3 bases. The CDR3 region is CSVEDRASGYEQYF. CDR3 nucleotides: TGCAGCGTTGAAGATAGGGCTAGCGGCTACGAGCAGTACTTC.

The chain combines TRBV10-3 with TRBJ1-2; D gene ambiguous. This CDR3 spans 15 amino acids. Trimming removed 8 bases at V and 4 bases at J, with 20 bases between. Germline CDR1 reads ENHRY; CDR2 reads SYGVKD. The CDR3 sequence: CAIVGDPVIGYGYTF. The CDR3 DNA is TGTGCCATCGTGGGAGACCCGGTGATAGGCTATGGCTACACCTTC.

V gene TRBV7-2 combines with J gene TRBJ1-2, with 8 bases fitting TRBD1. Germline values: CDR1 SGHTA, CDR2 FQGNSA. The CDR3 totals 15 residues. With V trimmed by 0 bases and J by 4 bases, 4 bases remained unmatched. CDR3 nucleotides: TGTGCCAGCAGCTTAGCCAGGGGGCTTTTCTATGGCTACACCTTC. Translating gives CASSLARGLFYGYTF.

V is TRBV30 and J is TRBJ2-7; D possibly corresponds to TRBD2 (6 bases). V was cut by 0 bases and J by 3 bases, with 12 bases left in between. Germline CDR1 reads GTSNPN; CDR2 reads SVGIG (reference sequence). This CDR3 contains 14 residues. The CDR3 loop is CAWSVPPGDYEQYF. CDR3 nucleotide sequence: TGTGCCTGGAGTGTACCCCCGGGGGACTACGAGCAGTACTTC.

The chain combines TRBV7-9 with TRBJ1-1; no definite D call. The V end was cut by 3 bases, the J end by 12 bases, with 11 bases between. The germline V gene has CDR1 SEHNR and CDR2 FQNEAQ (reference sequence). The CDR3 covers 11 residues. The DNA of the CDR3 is TGTGCCAGCAGCTTGCAAGAGGGAACTTTCTTT. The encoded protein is CASSLQEGTFF.

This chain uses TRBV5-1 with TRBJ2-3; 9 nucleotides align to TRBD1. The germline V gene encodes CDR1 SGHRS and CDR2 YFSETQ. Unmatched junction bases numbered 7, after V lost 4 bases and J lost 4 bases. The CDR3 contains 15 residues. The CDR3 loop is CASSQGDRVSDTQYF. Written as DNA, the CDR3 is TGCGCCAGCAGCCAAGGGGACAGGGTGTCAGATACGCAGTATTTT.

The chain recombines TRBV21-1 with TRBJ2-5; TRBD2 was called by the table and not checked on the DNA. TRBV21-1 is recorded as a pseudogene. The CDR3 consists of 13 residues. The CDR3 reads CASTYPAGETQYF. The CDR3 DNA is TGTGCCAGCACCTACCCCGCCGGAGAGACCCAGTACTTC.

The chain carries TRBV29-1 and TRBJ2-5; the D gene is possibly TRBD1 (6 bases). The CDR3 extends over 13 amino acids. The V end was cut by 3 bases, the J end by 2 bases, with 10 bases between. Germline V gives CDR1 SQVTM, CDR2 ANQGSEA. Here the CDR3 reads CSVDRGGQETQYF. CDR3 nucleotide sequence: TGCAGCGTTGACCGAGGGGGACAAGAGACCCAGTACTTC. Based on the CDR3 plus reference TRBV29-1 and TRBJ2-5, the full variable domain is SAVISQKPSRDICQRGTSLTIQCQVDSQVTMMFWYRQQPGQSLTLIATANQGSEATYESGFVIDKFPISRPNLTFSTLTVSNMSPEDSSIYLCSVDRGGQETQYFGPGTRLLVL.

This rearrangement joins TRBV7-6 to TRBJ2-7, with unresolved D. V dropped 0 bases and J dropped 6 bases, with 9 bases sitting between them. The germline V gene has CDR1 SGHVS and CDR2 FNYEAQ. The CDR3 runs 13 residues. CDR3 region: CASSLAVASEQYF. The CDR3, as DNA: TGTGCCAGCAGCTTAGCGGTGGCTAGCGAGCAGTACTTC. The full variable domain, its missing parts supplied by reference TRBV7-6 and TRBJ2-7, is GAGVSQSPRYKVTKRGQDVALRCDPISGHVSLYWYRQALGQGPEFLTYFNYEAQQDKSGLPNDRFSAERPEGSISTLTIQRTEQRDSAMYRCASSLAVASEQYFGPGTRLTVT.

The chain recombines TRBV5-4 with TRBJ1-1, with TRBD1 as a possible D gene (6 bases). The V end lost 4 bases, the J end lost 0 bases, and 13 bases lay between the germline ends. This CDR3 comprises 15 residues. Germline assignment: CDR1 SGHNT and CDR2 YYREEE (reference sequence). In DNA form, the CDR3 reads TGTGCCAGCAGCAAGACAGGACTGATGAACACTGAAGCTTTCTTT. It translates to CASSKTGLMNTEAFF.

CDR3 protein: CAARQGGYNEQFF. CDR3 nucleotides: TGTGCCGCCCGTCAGGGAGGGTACAATGAGCAGTTCTTC. The chain combines TRBV6-6 with TRBJ2-1, with 7 bases aligning to TRBD2. The CDR3 has 13 amino acids. The ends lost 11 bases at V and 4 bases at J; junction bases unmatched: 8. Germline V gene data show CDR1 as MNHNY and CDR2 as SVGAGI (reference sequence).

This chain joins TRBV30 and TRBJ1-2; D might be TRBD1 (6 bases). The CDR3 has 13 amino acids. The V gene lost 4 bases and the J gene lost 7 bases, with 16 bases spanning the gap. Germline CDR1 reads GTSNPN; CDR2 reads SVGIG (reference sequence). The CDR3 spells CAWTRGGGGGYTF. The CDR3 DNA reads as TGTGCCTGGACACGAGGCGGGGGCGGTGGCTACACCTTC.

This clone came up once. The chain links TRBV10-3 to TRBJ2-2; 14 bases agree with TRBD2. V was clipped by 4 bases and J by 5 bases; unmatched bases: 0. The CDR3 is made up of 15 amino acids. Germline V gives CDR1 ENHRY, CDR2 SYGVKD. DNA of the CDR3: TGTGCCATCAGTGGGACTAGCGGGGGGACCGGGGAGCTGTTTTTT. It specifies CAISGTSGGTGELFF.

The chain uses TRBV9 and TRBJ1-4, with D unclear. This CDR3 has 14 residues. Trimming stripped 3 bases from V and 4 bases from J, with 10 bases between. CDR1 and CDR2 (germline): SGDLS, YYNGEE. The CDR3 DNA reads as TGTGCCAGCAGCGGCCAGGCGGGTAATGAAAAACTGTTTTTT. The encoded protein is CASSGQAGNEKLFF. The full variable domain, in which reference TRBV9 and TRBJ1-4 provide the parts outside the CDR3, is DSGVTQTPKHLITATGQRVTLRCSPRSGDLSVYWYQQSLDQGLQFLIQYYNGEERAKGNILERFSAQQFPDLHSELNLSSLELGDSALYFCASSGQAGNEKLFFGSGTQLSVL.

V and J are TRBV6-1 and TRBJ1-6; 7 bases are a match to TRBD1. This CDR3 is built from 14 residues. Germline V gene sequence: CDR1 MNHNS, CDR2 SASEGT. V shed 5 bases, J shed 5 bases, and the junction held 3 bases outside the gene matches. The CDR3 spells CASSLGQHNSPLHF. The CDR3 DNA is TGTGCCAGCAGTTTGGGACAGCATAATTCACCCCTCCACTTT.

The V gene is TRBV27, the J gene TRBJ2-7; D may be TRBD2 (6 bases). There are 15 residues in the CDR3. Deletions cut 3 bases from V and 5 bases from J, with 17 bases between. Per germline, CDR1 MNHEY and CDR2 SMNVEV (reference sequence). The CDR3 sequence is CASSFRAGEGHEQYF. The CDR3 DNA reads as TGTGCCAGCAGTTTTCGAGCGGGTGAGGGGCACGAGCAGTACTTC.

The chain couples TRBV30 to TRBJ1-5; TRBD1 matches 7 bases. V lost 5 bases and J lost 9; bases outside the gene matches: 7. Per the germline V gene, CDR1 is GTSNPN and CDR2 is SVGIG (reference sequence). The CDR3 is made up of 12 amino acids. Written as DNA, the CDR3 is TGTGCCTGGGGGGCAGGGGGTTGGCCCCAGCATTTT. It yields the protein CAWGAGGWPQHF.

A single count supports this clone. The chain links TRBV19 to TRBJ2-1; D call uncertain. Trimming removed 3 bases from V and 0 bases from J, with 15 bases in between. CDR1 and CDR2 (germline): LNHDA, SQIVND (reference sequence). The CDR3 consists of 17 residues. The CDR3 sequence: CASSMRRGPSSYNEQFF. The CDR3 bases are TGTGCCAGTAGTATGAGGAGAGGCCCAAGCTCCTACAATGAGCAGTTCTTC.

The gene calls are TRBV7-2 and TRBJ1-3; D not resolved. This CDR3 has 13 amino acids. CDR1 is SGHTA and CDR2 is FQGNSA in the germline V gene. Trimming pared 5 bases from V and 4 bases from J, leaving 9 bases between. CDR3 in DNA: TGTGCCAGCAGCAACTCGGGGGGAAACACCATATATTTT. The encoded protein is CASSNSGGNTIYF.

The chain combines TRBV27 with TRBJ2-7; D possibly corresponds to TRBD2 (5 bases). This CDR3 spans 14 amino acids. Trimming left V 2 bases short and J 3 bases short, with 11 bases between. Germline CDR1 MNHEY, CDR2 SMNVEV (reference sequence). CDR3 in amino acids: CASSLREANYEQYF. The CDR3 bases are TGTGCCAGCAGTTTACGGGAAGCGAACTACGAGCAGTACTTC.

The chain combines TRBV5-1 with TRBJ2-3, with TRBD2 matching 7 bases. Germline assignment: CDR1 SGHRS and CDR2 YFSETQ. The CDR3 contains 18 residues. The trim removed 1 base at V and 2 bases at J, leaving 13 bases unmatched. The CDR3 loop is CASSLKFRGGGNTDTQYF. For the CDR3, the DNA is TGCGCCAGCAGCTTGAAGTTTCGCGGGGGAGGGAACACAGATACGCAGTATTTT.

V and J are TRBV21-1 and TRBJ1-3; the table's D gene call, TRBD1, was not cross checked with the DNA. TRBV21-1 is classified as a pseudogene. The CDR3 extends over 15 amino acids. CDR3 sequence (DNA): TGTGCCAGCAGCTCTCCGACAGACTCTGGAAACACCATATATTTT. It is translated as CASSSPTDSGNTIYF.